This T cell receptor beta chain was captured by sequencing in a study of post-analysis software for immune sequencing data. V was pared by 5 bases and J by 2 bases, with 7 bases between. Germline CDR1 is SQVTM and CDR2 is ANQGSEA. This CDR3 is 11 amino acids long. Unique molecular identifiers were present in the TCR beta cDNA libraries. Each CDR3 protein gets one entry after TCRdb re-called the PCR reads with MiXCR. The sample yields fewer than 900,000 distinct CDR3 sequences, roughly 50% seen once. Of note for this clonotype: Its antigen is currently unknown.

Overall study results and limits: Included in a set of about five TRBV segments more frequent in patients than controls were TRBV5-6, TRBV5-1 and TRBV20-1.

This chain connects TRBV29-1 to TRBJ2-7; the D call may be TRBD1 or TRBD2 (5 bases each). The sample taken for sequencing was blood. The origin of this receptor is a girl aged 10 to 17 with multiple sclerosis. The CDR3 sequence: CSVWGPYEQYF. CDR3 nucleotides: TGCAGCGTTTGGGGACCCTACGAGCAGTACTTC.